These 28 T cell receptor beta chains originate from one sample sequenced in a study of regulatory and conventional T cells in RAG deficiency. Generated by immunoSEQ multiplex PCR, the TCRdb table keeps only in-frame clones and is missing some. The sample shows more than 40,000 clones, about 90% of them seen only once. Genomic DNA came from blood conventional CD4+ T cells gated CD25-low CD127-high. The sample also formed part of further work on regulatory T cells. That paper adds: The primer mix had 52 TRBV and 13 TRBJ primers.

Sequencing used CD4+ effector T cells sorted from blood. All receptors come from a human donor in good health.

This rearrangement joins TRBV7-2 to TRBJ2-5; 7 bases map to TRBD1. The CDR3 has 17 amino acids. The germline gives CDR1 SGHTA, CDR2 FQGNSA. Unmatched junction bases numbered 17, after V lost 5 bases and J lost 5 bases. The CDR3 DNA is TGTGCCAGCAGCCCGCGGGCAGACAGGGTCAGTGGGGAGACCCAGTACTTC. Protein: CASSPRADRVSGETQYF.

This chain joins TRBV6-5 and TRBJ1-2; no clear D gene. The CDR3 spans 14 residues. CDR1 and CDR2 (germline): MNHEY, SVGAGI. The germline V and J ends were trimmed by 7 bases and 6 bases, with 18 bases remaining between them. CDR3 coding DNA: TGTGCCAGCACCCCACAGTATGGTCGGAATGGCTACACCTTC. Amino acids: CASTPQYGRNGYTF.

This clone appeared a single time. This chain uses TRBV30 with TRBJ1-2; D unclear. The V end was cut by 4 bases, the J end by 2 bases, with 11 bases between. Germline values: CDR1 GTSNPN, CDR2 SVGIG (reference sequence). CDR3 length: 13 amino acids. CDR3 amino acids: CAWTLSHNYGYTF. In nucleotides, the CDR3 is TGTGCCTGGACCCTGTCACACAACTATGGCTACACCTTC. The variable domain in full, with the rest retrieved from reference TRBV30 and TRBJ1-2, is SQTIHQWPATLVQPVGSPLSLECTVEGTSNPNLYWYRQAAGRGLQLLFYSVGIGQISSEVPQNLSASRPQDRQFILSSKKLLLSDSGFYLCAWTLSHNYGYTFGSGTRLTVV.

The V call is TRBV30, the J call TRBJ2-3; TRBD2 agrees at 7 bases. The germline CDR1 and CDR2 sequences are GTSNPN and SVGIG (reference sequence). V gave up 0 bases and J gave up 0 bases; unmatched junction bases: 3. CDR3 length: 15 residues. CDR3 DNA: TGTGCCTGGAGTGTGGGTAGCGGGAGCACAGATACGCAGTATTTT. The encoded protein is CAWSVGSGSTDTQYF. The full variable domain, in which reference TRBV30 and TRBJ2-3 provide the parts outside the CDR3, is SQTIHQWPATLVQPVGSPLSLECTVEGTSNPNLYWYRQAAGRGLQLLFYSVGIGQISSEVPQNLSASRPQDRQFILSSKKLLLSDSGFYLCAWSVGSGSTDTQYFGPGTRLTVL.

The V and J genes are TRBV11-1 and TRBJ2-1; D unclear. V lost 0 bases, J lost 6 bases, and 12 bases lay in between. This CDR3 comprises 15 residues. Looked up from germline, CDR1 is SGHAT and CDR2 is FQDESV (reference sequence). CDR3 sequence: CASSLAVGQLNEQFF. For the CDR3, the DNA is TGTGCCAGCAGCTTAGCGGTGGGTCAGCTCAATGAGCAGTTCTTC.

The chain uses TRBV7-2 and TRBJ2-5; TRBD1 agrees at 10 bases. The J segment lost 5 bases and the V segment lost 2 bases, leaving 5 bases of the junction unmatched. Per germline, CDR1 SGHTA and CDR2 FQGNSA. The CDR3 covers 15 residues. CDR3 loop: CASSLNLGQGETQYF. The CDR3 DNA is TGTGCCAGCAGCTTAAACTTGGGACAGGGGGAGACCCAGTACTTC.

This chain uses TRBV13 with TRBJ1-2; D not resolved. This CDR3 is 16 amino acids long. The germline V gene has CDR1 PRHDT and CDR2 FYEKMQ (reference sequence). V gave up 5 bases and J gave up 4 bases, with 20 bases separating them. CDR3 in DNA: TGTGCCAGCAGCCTCCTCCGACACGTCACGCCCTATGGCTACACCTTC. Protein sequence: CASSLLRHVTPYGYTF.

The chain is built from TRBV6-5 and TRBJ2-7; D could derive from TRBD1 or TRBD2 (5 bases each). V lost 6 bases and J 3 bases, leaving 18 bases between the germline ends. The CDR3 totals 15 residues. Germline lookup yields CDR1 MNHEY and CDR2 SVGAGI. The chain's CDR3 is CASRIPGTEVYEQYF. Here the CDR3 DNA reads TGTGCCAGCAGGATCCCCGGGACGGAAGTCTACGAGCAGTACTTC.

The chain couples TRBV2 to TRBJ1-5; D possibly corresponds to TRBD1 (5 bases). This CDR3 comprises 13 residues. Germline values: CDR1 SNHLY, CDR2 FYNNEI. V dropped 9 bases and J dropped 1 base, with 10 bases sitting between them. CDR3 bases: TGTGCCAGTAACCGGGACAGCAATCAGCCCCAGCATTTT. Encoded protein: CASNRDSNQPQHF.

The rearrangement links TRBV5-1 to TRBJ1-3, with 9 positions matching TRBD1. Germline CDR1 and CDR2: SGHRS and YFSETQ. V shed 4 bases, J shed 4 bases, and the junction held 6 bases outside the gene matches. CDR3 size: 15 residues. In DNA form, the CDR3 reads TGCGCCAGCAGCGTCAGGACAGGGGCGGGAAACACCATATATTTT. Amino acid sequence: CASSVRTGAGNTIYF.

The chain employs TRBV20-1 and TRBJ2-3, with D hard to call. Germline V gives CDR1 DFQATT, CDR2 SNEGSKA (reference sequence). The CDR3 covers 11 residues. The V gene lost 6 bases and the J gene lost 6 bases, with 10 bases spanning the gap. For the CDR3, the DNA is TGCAGTGCCGCAGCGAGGGATACGCAGTATTTT. Translated, it gives CSAAARDTQYF.

This clone was seen a handful of times. The gene calls are TRBV6-5 and TRBJ2-7; D is uncertain. Germline loops: CDR1 MNHEY, CDR2 SVGAGI. V gave up 5 bases and J gave up 2 bases, with 10 bases separating them. There are 13 residues in the CDR3. CDR3 DNA: TGTGCCAGCAGTCGCGCTCTGACCTACGAGCAGTACTTC. Amino acid sequence: CASSRALTYEQYF.

The J gene is TRBJ2-5, the V gene TRBV6-1; D ambiguous. The CDR3 runs to 17 residues. Trimming took off 3 bases at V and 5 bases at J, with 22 bases between the two ends. Germline CDR1 MNHNS, CDR2 SASEGT. The CDR3 sequence: CASSDGPVAPAWETQYF. The CDR3 DNA sequence: TGTGCCAGCAGTGACGGCCCTGTGGCTCCGGCCTGGGAGACCCAGTACTTC.

The chain's CDR3 is CAWSGSEGKTQYF. Here the CDR3 DNA reads TGTGCCTGGAGTGGGTCGGAAGGGAAGACCCAGTACTTC. This chain connects TRBV30 to TRBJ2-5, with D uncertain. The CDR3 length is 13 residues. Looked up from germline, CDR1 is GTSNPN and CDR2 is SVGIG (reference sequence). V lost 1 base, J lost 6 bases, and 12 bases lay in between. Filled out from reference TRBV30 and TRBJ2-5, the complete variable domain reads SQTIHQWPATLVQPVGSPLSLECTVEGTSNPNLYWYRQAAGRGLQLLFYSVGIGQISSEVPQNLSASRPQDRQFILSSKKLLLSDSGFYLCAWSGSEGKTQYFGPGTRLLVL.

V and J are TRBV10-2 and TRBJ2-5; D gene unclear. The length of the CDR3 is 13 residues. V dropped 5 bases and J dropped 0 bases, with 7 bases sitting between them. Germline V gene data show CDR1 as WSHSY and CDR2 as SAAADI. The CDR3 is CASSWSNQETQYF. CDR3 sequence (DNA): TGCGCCAGCAGTTGGTCAAACCAAGAGACCCAGTACTTC.

The CDR3 reads CASSFLAGEMQFF. The CDR3 nucleotides are TGTGCCAGCAGCTTCCTAGCGGGAGAAATGCAGTTCTTC. This chain joins TRBV9 and TRBJ2-1, with 10 bases that match TRBD2. This CDR3 has 13 residues. Germline trimming cut 4 bases from V and 12 bases from J; bases unmatched to any gene: 7. Germline V gives CDR1 SGDLS, CDR2 YYNGEE.

The V and J genes are TRBV7-2 and TRBJ2-5; 9 bases are shared with TRBD1. The CDR3 totals 14 residues. V lost 5 bases and J lost 1; bases outside the gene matches: 2. CDR1 SGHTA and CDR2 FQGNSA come from the germline V gene. CDR3 sequence reads: CASSGGQGQETQYF. CDR3 sequence (DNA): TGTGCCAGCAGCGGGGGACAGGGCCAAGAGACCCAGTACTTC.

The chain is built from TRBV7-9 and TRBJ2-7; D unresolved. This CDR3 is 14 amino acids long. V gave up 5 bases and J gave up 6 bases, with 17 bases separating them. The germline CDR1 and CDR2 sequences are SEHNR and FQNEAQ (reference sequence). CDR3 region: CASSPVAILREQYF. In DNA form, the CDR3 reads TGTGCCAGCAGCCCAGTGGCCATTCTCCGCGAGCAGTACTTC. Full variable domain (outside the CDR3, taken from reference TRBV7-9 and TRBJ2-7): DTGVSQNPRHKITKRGQNVTFRCDPISEHNRLYWYRQTLGQGPEFLTYFQNEAQLEKSRLLSDRFSAERPKGSFSTLEIQRTEQGDSAMYLCASSPVAILREQYFGPGTRLTVT.

The gene calls are TRBV25-1 and TRBJ1-3; no definite D call. The germline CDR1 and CDR2 sequences are MGHDK and SYGVNS. Trimming removed 2 bases at V and 0 bases at J, with 5 bases between. The CDR3 extends over 14 amino acids. In DNA form, the CDR3 reads TGTGCCAGCAGTGAAGGATACTCTGGAAACACCATATATTTT. Translation: CASSEGYSGNTIYF.

This clone is a singleton in its sample. Written as DNA, the CDR3 is TGTGCCTGGAGTGTACTGGAAAATACGCAGTATTTT. Protein: CAWSVLENTQYF. The gene calls are TRBV30 and TRBJ2-3; D is unclear. Germline V gene lookup returns CDR1 GTSNPN and CDR2 SVGIG (reference sequence). The V gene lost 0 bases and the J gene lost 7 bases, with 8 bases spanning the gap. The CDR3 contains 12 residues.

This rearrangement joins TRBV7-9 to TRBJ2-1; D call uncertain. Between the trimmed V and J ends, which lost 1 base and 5 bases, there was a span of 6 bases. The CDR3 has 13 amino acids. Germline V lookup: CDR1 SEHNR, CDR2 FQNEAQ (reference sequence). Here the CDR3 DNA reads TGTGCCAGCAGCTTAGGGAAACACAATGAGCAGTTCTTC. Amino acids: CASSLGKHNEQFF.

This clone is a singleton in its sample. The J gene is TRBJ1-2, the V gene TRBV14; unclear D gene. The V end was cut by 1 base, the J end by 4 bases, with 7 bases between. This CDR3 is built from 13 residues. Germline CDR1 and CDR2: SGHDN and FVKESK. CDR3 nucleotides: TGTGCCAGCAGCCAAGGGCAGAGCTATGGCTACACCTTC. As protein: CASSQGQSYGYTF.

The gene calls are TRBV5-4 and TRBJ1-4; D might be TRBD1 (5 bases). Germline V gene lookup returns CDR1 SGHNT and CDR2 YYREEE (reference sequence). This CDR3 spans 13 amino acids. Trimming took off 4 bases at V and 7 bases at J, with 11 bases between the two ends. This chain's CDR3 is CASSTRDGEKLFF. The CDR3 DNA sequence: TGTGCCAGCAGCACCCGGGACGGTGAAAAACTGTTTTTT.

The chain combines TRBV29-1 with TRBJ2-5, with 9 bases lining up with TRBD1. Germline-derived CDR1 and CDR2 are SQVTM and ANQGSEA. Trimming at V came to 6 bases and at J to 5 bases, leaving 10 bases not matched to a gene. CDR3 length: 14 residues. In DNA form, the CDR3 reads TGCAGCGTCGACGGGACAGGGACGGGGGAGACCCAGTACTTC. Residues: CSVDGTGTGETQYF.

The chain links TRBV14 to TRBJ2-2, with D perhaps TRBD2 (5 bases). CDR3 length: 15 amino acids. Trimming shortened V by 1 base and J by 6 bases, and 12 bases separated the two germline ends. CDR1 SGHDN and CDR2 FVKESK come from the germline V gene. The CDR3 protein is CASSQAGSRAGELFF. In DNA form, the CDR3 reads TGTGCCAGCAGCCAAGCGGGGAGTCGAGCCGGGGAGCTGTTTTTT.

This chain uses TRBV27 with TRBJ2-5; D ambiguous. The CDR3 loop spans 14 amino acids. The V end was cut by 2 bases, the J end by 5 bases, with 12 bases between. Germline assignment: CDR1 MNHEY and CDR2 SMNVEV (reference sequence). The CDR3 is CASSLIGPSETQYF. Written as DNA, the CDR3 is TGTGCCAGCAGTTTAATCGGCCCGTCGGAGACCCAGTACTTC.

V is TRBV5-1 and J is TRBJ2-1, with TRBD2 identical over 10 bases. CDR3 length: 16 amino acids. In germline, CDR1 is SGHRS, CDR2 YFSETQ. V was clipped by 0 bases and J by 5 bases; unmatched bases: 5. The CDR3 here is CASSLEASGGHNEQFF. In nucleotides, the CDR3 is TGCGCCAGCAGCTTGGAAGCTAGCGGGGGACACAATGAGCAGTTCTTC.

The V gene is TRBV10-3, the J gene TRBJ2-3; TRBD1 agrees at 9 bases. Germline-derived CDR1 and CDR2 are ENHRY and SYGVKD. V trimming: 5 bases; J trimming: 2 bases; junction bases outside the gene matches: 5. CDR3 size: 15 residues. CDR3 nucleotide sequence: TGTGCCATCAGTCTGACAGGGGGGCCCACAGATACGCAGTATTTT. Translating gives CAISLTGGPTDTQYF.